This T cell receptor beta chain stems from a study of shared clonotypes between healthy human individuals. Study as a whole: Donors consisted of a couple of women and three men between 18 and 49.

Measured with immunoSEQ multiplex PCR; TCRdb has only the in-frame clones, and not every one. The sample contains about 470,000 clones, 75% to 85% of which appear only once. Trimming took 3 bases from V and 0 from J, leaving 5 bases between them. CDR1 is MNHEY, CDR2 SMNVEV, per germline (reference sequence). The CDR3 length is 13 residues. Each sample came from a Caucasian adult donor living in Nashville, Tennessee. The sequenced sample consisted of PBMCs. This sequence was found in a woman in her thirties or forties in good health. Some clones in this sample may be carry-over from other donors' samples. This rearrangement joins TRBV27 to TRBJ1-2; D is unclear. The CDR3 DNA is TGTGCCAGCAGTTTCTCCTCTAACTATGGCTACACCTTC. Translation gives CASSFSSNYGYTF.